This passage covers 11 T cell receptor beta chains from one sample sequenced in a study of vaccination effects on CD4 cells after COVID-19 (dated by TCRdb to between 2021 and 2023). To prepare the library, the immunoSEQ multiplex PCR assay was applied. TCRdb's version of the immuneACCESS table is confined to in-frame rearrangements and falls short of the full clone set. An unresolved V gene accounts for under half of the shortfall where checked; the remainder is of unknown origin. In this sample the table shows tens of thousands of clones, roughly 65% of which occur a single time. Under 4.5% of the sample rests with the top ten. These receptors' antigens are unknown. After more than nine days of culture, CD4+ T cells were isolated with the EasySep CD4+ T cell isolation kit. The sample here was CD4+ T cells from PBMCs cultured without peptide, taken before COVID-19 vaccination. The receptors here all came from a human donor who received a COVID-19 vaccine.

The chain's CDR3 is CASGLRPGSVSGPQHF. The CDR3 region has the DNA TGTGCTAGTGGTTTGAGGCCAGGGTCGGTTTCTGGGCCCCAGCATTTT. The chain joins TRBV12-5 to TRBJ1-5; D may be TRBD1 (5 bases). The CDR3 is 16 residues long. Deletions cut 2 bases from V and 9 bases from J, with 20 bases between. Germline-derived CDR1 and CDR2 are LGHNT and FRNRAP.

DNA for the CDR3: TGTGCCAGCAGCCAAGATTTTTTAGCGACTTCACTCGGGTACGAGCAGTACTTC. It encodes CASSQDFLATSLGYEQYF. The chain uses TRBV3-1 (or the pseudogene TRBV3-2) and TRBJ2-7; weak D call: TRBD2 (5 bases). V lost 0 bases and J 4 bases, leaving 22 bases between the germline ends. The germline V gene encodes CDR1 LGHDT and CDR2 YNNKEL (reference sequence). The CDR3 has 18 residues.

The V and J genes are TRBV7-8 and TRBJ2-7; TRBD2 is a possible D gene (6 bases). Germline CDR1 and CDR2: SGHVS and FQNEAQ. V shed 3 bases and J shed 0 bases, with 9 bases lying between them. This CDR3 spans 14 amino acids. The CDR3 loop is CASSLEGYSYEQYF. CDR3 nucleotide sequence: TGTGCCAGCAGCTTGGAGGGGTACTCCTACGAGCAGTACTTC.

CDR3 sequence (DNA): TGCGCCAGCGGCCCTTGGCAGGGATACGAGCAGTACTTC. Protein product: CASGPWQGYEQYF. This chain joins TRBV5-1 and TRBJ2-7; a weak D match, TRBD1 (5 bases). Germline V gives CDR1 SGHRS, CDR2 YFSETQ. The CDR3 totals 13 residues. V lost 7 bases and J lost 4, with 15 bases in between.

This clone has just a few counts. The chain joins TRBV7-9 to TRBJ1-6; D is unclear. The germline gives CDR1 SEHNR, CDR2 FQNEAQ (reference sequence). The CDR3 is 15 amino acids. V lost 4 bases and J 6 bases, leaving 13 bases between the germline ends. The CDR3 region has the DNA TGTGCCAGCAGCTCCCTGGAGGGTGTTAATTCACCCCTCCACTTT. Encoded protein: CASSSLEGVNSPLHF.

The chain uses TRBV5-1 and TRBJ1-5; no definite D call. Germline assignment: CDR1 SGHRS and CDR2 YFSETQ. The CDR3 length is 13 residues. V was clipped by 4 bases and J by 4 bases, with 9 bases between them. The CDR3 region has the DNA TGCGCCAGCAGCCCGGAAGGTAATCAGCCCCAGCATTTT. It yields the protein CASSPEGNQPQHF.

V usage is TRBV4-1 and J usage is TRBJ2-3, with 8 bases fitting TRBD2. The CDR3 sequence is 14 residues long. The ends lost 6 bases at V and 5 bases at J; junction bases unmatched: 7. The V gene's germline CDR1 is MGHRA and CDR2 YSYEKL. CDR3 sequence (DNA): TGCGCCAGCAGACGAGCGGGGGTCTTAGATACGCAGTATTTT. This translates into CASRRAGVLDTQYF.

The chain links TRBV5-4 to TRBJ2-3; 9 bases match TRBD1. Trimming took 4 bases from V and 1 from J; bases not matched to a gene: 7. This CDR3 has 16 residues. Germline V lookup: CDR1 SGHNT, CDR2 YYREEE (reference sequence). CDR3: CASSGGGTGRTDTQYF. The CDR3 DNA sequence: TGTGCCAGCAGCGGGGGCGGGACAGGGCGCACAGATACGCAGTATTTT.

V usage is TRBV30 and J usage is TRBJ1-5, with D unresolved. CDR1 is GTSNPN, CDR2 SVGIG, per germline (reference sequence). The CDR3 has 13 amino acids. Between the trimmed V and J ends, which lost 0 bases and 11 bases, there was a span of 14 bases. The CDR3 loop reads CAWSVDSFGAQHF. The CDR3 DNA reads TGTGCCTGGAGTGTAGATTCCTTCGGGGCCCAGCATTTT.

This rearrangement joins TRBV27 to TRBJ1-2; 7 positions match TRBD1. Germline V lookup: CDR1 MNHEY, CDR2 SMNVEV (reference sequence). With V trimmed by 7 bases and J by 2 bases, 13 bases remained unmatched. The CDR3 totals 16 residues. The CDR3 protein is CASTPGGRGQNYGYTF. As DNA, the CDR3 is TGTGCCAGCACCCCAGGGGGGAGGGGGCAGAACTATGGCTACACCTTC.

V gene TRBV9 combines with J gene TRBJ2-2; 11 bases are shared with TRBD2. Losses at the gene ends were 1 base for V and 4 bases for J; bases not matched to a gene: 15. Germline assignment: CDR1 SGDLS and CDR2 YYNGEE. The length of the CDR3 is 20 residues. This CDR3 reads CASSVFHRLGLAVLTGELFF. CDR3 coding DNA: TGTGCCAGCAGCGTATTTCACAGACTGGGACTAGCGGTACTCACCGGGGAGCTGTTTTTT.